This T cell receptor beta chain was sequenced for a study of vaccination effects on CD4 cells after COVID-19. Points from the study as a whole: Limitations: small convalescent group and missing early post-infection timepoints.

CDR1 is LNHNV and CDR2 is YYDKDF in the germline V gene (reference sequence). The CDR3 spans 19 residues. V was pared by 3 bases and J by 1 base, with 22 bases between. Using immunoSEQ multiplex PCR, the repertoire was profiled, and TCRdb retains in-frame clones only, with some absent. The table includes about 73,000 clones, 65% to 80% detected once. ViraFEST assay sequencing came after antigen-specific CD4+ T cells were expanded with viral peptide pools. The culture ran for roughly ten days before CD4+ T cells were isolated. In the vaccine recipients, nucleocapsid antibodies were negative and there was no prior SARS-CoV-2 infection. Culturing of a few million PBMC per well took place with roughly 9.4 IU/ml IL-2 and 7.5 to 10 ug/ml peptides. On day 3 and again on day 7, half the medium was replaced with IL-2 medium. To note about this clone: The antigen is not known.

The TCR was taken from a human donor who received a COVID-19 vaccine. The chain links TRBV15 to TRBJ1-5; a possible D gene is TRBD1 (6 bases). Sequenced material: CD4+ T cells from PBMCs cultured with HCoV-NL63 spike peptides, taken before COVID-19 vaccination. The CDR3, as DNA: TGTGCCACCAGCAGTAGGGACATGGGGTTCACTCGGAGCAATCAGCCCCAGCATTTT. It codes for CATSSRDMGFTRSNQPQHF. Full variable domain (rest looked up from reference TRBV15 and TRBJ1-5): DAMVIQNPRYQVTQFGKPVTLSCSQTLNHNVMYWYQQKSSQAPKLLFHYYDKDFNNEADTPDNFQSRRPNTSFCFLDIRSPGLGDTAMYLCATSSRDMGFTRSNQPQHFGDGTRLSIL.